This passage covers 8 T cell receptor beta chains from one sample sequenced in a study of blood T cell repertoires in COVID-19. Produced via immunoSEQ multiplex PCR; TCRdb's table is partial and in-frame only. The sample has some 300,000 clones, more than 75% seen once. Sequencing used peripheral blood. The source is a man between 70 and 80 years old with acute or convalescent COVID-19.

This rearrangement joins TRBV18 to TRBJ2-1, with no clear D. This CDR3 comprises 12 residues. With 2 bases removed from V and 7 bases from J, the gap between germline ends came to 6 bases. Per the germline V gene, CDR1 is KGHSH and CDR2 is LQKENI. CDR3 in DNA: TGTGCCAGCTCACCAGAGAGGAATGAGCAGTTCTTC. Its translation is CASSPERNEQFF.

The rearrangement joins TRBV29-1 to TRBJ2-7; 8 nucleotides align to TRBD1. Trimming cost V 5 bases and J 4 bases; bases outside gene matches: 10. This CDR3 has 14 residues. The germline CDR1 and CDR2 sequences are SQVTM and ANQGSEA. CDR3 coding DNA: TGCAGCGTTACCGGACAGGGCCGACAGTACGAGCAGTACTTC. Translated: CSVTGQGRQYEQYF.

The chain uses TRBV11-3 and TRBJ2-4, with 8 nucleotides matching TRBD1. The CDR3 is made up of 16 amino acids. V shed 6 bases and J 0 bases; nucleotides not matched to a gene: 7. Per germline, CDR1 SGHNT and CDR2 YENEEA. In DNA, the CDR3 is TGTGCCAGCAGTATGGACAGGGTCTTAGCCAAAAACATTCAGTACTTC. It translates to CASSMDRVLAKNIQYF.

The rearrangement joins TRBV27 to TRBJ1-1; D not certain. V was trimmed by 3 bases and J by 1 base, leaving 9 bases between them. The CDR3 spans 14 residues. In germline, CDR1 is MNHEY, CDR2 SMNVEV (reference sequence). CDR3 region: CASSFGRQNTEAFF. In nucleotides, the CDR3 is TGTGCCAGCAGTTTCGGAAGACAGAACACTGAAGCTTTCTTT.

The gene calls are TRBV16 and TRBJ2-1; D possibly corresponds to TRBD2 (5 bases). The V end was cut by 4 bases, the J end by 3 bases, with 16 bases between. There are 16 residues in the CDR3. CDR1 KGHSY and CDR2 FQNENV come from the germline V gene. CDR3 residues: CASSLRESNYYNEQFF. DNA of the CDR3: TGTGCCAGCAGCCTTCGGGAAAGCAACTACTACAATGAGCAGTTCTTC.

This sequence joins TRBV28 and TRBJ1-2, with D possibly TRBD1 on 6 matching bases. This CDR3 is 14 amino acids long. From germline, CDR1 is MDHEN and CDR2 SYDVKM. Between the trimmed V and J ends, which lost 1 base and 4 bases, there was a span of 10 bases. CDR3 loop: CASSLSRRGYGYTF. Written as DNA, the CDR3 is TGTGCCAGCAGTTTATCGCGCAGGGGCTATGGCTACACCTTC.

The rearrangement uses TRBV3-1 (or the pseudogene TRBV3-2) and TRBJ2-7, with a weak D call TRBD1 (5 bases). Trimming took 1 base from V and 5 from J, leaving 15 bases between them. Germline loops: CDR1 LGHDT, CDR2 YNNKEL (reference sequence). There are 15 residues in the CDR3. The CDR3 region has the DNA TGTGCCAGCAGCCAAGTTAGGCGCTGGGGCAACGAGCAGTACTTC. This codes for CASSQVRRWGNEQYF.

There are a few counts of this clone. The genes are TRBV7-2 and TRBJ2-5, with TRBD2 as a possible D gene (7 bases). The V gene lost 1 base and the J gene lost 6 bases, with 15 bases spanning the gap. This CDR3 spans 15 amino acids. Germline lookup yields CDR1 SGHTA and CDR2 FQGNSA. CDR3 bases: TGTGCCAGCAGCTTAGAACGGGGGGCAGGGAAGACCCAGTACTTC. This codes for CASSLERGAGKTQYF.